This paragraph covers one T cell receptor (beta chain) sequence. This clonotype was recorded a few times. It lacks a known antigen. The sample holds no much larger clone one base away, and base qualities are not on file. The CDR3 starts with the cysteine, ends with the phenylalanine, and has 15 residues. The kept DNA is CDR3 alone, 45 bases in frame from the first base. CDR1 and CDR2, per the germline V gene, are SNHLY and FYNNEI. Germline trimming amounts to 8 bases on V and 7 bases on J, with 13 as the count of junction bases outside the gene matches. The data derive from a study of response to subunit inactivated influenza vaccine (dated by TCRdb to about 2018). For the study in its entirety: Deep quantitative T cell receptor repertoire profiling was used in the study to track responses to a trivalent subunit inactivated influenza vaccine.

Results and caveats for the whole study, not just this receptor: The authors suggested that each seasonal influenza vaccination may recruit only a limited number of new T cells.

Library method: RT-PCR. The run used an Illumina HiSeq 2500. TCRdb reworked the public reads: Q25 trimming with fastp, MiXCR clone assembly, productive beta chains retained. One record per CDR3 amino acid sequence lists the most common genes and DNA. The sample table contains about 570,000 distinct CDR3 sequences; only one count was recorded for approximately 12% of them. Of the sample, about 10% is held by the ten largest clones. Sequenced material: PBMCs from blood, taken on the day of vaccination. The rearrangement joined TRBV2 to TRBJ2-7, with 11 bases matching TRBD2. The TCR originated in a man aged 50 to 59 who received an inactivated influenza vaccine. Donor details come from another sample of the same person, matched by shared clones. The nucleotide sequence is TGTGCCAGCCGAAATAGACTAGCGGGATTAGGGGAGCAGTACTTC. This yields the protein CASRNRLAGLGEQYF.